The present T cell receptor beta chain was sequenced within a study of blood T cell repertoires in COVID-19. In germline, CDR1 is KGHSH, CDR2 LQKENI. Trimming shortened V by 2 bases and J by 5 bases, and 12 bases separated the two germline ends. The CDR3 runs to 14 residues. The repertoire was sequenced with immunoSEQ multiplex PCR; TCRdb's copy has only in-frame clones and lacks some. Among about 110,000 clones, 83% were seen once, and the ten largest hold 18%. This chain joins TRBV18 and TRBJ2-5, with D possibly matching TRBD2 (5 bases). Source material: peripheral blood. This receptor was obtained from a woman aged 55-75 years with acute or convalescent COVID-19. CDR3 amino acids: CASSPSGVRETQYF. The DNA for the CDR3 is TGTGCCAGCTCACCATCCGGGGTCCGTGAGACCCAGTACTTC.